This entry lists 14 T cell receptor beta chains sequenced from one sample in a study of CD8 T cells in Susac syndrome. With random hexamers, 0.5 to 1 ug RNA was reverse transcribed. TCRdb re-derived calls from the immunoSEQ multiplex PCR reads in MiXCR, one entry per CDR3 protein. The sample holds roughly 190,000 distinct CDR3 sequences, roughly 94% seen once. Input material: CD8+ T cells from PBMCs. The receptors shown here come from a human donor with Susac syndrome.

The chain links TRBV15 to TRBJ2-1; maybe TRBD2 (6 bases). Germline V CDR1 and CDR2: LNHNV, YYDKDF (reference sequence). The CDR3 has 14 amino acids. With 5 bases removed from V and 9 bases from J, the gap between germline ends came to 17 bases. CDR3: CATSGGTRGSEQFF. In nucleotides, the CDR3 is TGTGCCACCAGCGGCGGGACTCGAGGGAGTGAGCAGTTCTTC.

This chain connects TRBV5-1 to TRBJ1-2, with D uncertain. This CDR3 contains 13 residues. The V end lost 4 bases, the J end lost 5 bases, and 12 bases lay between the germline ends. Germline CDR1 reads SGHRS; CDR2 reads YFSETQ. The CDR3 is CASSVDGKYGYTF. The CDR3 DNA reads TGCGCCAGCAGCGTGGACGGCAAATATGGCTACACCTTC.

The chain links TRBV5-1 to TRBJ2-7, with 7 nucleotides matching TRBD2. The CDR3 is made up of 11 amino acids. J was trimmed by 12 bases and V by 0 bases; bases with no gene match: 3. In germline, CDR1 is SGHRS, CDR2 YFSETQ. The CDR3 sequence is CASSLGEGRYF. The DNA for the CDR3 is TGCGCCAGCAGCTTGGGGGAGGGCCGGTACTTC.

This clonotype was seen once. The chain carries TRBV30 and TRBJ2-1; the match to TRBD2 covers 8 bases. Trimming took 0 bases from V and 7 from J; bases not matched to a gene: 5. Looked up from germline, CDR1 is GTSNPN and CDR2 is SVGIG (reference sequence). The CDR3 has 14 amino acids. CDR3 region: CAWSVRGGPNEQFF. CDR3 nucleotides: TGTGCCTGGAGTGTTCGGGGGGGGCCGAATGAGCAGTTCTTC.

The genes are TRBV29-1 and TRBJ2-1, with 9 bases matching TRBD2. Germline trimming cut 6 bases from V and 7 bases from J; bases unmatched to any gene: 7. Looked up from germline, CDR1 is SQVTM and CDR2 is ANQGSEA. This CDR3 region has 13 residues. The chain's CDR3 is CSVTSGPFNEQFF. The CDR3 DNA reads TGCAGCGTCACTAGCGGGCCTTTTAATGAGCAGTTCTTC.

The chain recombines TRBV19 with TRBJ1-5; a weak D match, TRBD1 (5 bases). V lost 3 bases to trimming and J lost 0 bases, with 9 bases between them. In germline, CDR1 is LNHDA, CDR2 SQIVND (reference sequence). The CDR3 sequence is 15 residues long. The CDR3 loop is CASSITGDSNQPQHF. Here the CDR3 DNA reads TGTGCCAGTAGTATTACAGGCGATAGCAATCAGCCCCAGCATTTT.

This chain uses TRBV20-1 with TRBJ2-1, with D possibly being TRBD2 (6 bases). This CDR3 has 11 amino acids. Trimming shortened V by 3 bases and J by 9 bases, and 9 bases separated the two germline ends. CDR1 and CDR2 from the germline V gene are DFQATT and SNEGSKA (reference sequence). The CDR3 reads CSASSGSEQFF. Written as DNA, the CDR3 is TGCAGTGCTAGTAGCGGTAGTGAGCAGTTCTTC.

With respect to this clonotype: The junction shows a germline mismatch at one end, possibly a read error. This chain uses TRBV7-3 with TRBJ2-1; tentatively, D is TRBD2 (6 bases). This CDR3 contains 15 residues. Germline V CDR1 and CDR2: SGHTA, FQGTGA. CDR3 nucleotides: TGTGCCAGCAGCTTATATGCGGGATCCTCCAATGAGCAGTTCTTC. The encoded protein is CASSLYAGSSNEQFF. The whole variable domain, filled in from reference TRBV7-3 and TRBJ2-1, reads GAGVSQTPSNKVTEKGKYVELRCDPISGHTALYWYRQSLGQGPEFLIYFQGTGAADDSGLPNDRFFAVRPEGSVSTLKIQRTERGDSAVYLCASSLYAGSSNEQFFGPGTRLTVL.

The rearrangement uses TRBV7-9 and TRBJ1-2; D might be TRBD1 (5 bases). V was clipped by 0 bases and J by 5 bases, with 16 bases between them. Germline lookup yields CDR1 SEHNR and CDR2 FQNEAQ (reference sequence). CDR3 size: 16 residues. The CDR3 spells CASSLAWDPRGYGYTF. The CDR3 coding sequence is TGTGCCAGCAGCTTAGCATGGGATCCAAGGGGATATGGCTACACCTTC.

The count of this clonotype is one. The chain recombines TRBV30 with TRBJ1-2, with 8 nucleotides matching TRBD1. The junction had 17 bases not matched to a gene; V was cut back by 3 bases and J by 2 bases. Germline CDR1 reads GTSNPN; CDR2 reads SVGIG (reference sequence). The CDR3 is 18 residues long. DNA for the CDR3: TGTGCCTGGAGGAAATTCGGACAGGGTAAAAGGAGAAACTATGGCTACACCTTC. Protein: CAWRKFGQGKRRNYGYTF.

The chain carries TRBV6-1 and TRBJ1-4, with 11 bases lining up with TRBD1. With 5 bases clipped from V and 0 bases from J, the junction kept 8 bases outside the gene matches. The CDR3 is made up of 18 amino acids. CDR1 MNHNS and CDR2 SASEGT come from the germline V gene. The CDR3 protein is CASSPGQGVFATNEKLFF. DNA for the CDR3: TGTGCCAGCAGTCCGGGACAGGGGGTATTCGCAACTAATGAAAAACTGTTTTTT.

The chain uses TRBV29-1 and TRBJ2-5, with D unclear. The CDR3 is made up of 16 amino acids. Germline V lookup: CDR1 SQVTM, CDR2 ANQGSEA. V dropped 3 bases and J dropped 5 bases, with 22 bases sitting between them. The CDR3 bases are TGCAGCGTTGAGGTTGTGACTCTCTATTCTATCGAGACCCAGTACTTC. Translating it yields CSVEVVTLYSIETQYF.

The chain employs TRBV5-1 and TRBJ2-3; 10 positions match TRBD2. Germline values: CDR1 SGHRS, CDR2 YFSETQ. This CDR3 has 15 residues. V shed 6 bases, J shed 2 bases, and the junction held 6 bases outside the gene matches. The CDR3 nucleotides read TGCGCCAGCACGAGAACTAGCGGGACCACAGATACGCAGTATTTT. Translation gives CASTRTSGTTDTQYF.

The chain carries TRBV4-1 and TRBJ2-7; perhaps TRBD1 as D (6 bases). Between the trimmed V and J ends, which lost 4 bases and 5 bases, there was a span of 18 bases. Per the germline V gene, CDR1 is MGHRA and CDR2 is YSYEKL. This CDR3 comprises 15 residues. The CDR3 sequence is CASSLSRTEANEQYF. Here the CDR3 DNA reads TGCGCCAGCAGCCTTTCCCGGACAGAAGCTAACGAGCAGTACTTC.